The 22 T cell receptor beta chains given below trace back to one sample, sequenced in a study of blood T cell repertoires in COVID-19. The method was immunoSEQ multiplex PCR; TCRdb's version includes in-frame clones alone and lacks a portion of them. Of fewer than 250,000 clones in the sample, approximately 85% were seen once. The sequenced sample consisted of PBMCs or T cells enriched from blood (not recorded which). These receptors originate from a woman aged 50 to 65 who had recovered from COVID-19.

Of note for this clone: The junction and the germline gene differ at one end; a read error may be behind it. The chain links TRBV6-2 or TRBV6-3 to TRBJ2-7; TRBD1 agrees at 7 bases. The germline CDR1 and CDR2 sequences are MNHEY and SVGEGT. CDR3 size: 16 residues. This CDR3 is CASSNSLGQHNYEQYF. In DNA, the CDR3 is TGTGCCAGCAGTAACTCCCTGGGACAGCATAACTACGAGCAGTACTTC.

The chain is built from TRBV7-3 and TRBJ1-6; D is perhaps TRBD1 (6 bases). The CDR3 loop spans 14 amino acids. V gave up 5 bases and J gave up 14 bases, with 19 bases separating them. The germline V gene has CDR1 SGHTA and CDR2 FQGTGA. In DNA, the CDR3 is TGTGCCAGCAGCGTCATACCTCCAGGGGCCACCCTCCACTTT. Its protein is CASSVIPPGATLHF.

The sample holds one count of this clone. The genes are TRBV29-1 and TRBJ1-2; TRBD1 agrees at 7 bases. This CDR3 region has 13 residues. After removal of 4 bases from V and 8 bases from J, the junction contained 10 bases not matched to a gene. CDR1 SQVTM and CDR2 ANQGSEA come from the germline V gene. The CDR3 DNA reads TGCAGCGTTGTTGACAGGGATTACCCCGGCTACACCTTC. It translates to CSVVDRDYPGYTF.

The genes are TRBV23-1 and TRBJ2-7, with 7 bases identical to TRBD2. TRBV23-1 is an ORF; its function is uncertain. The trim removed 3 bases at V and 3 bases at J, leaving 5 bases unmatched. The CDR3 extends over 14 amino acids. Here the CDR3 DNA reads TGCGCCAGCAGTCACGAATGGGAGGGCTACGAGCAGTACTTC. Protein sequence: CASSHEWEGYEQYF.

This clone was found once. The CDR3 here is CASSAGTGANNQPQHF. CDR3 DNA sequence: TGTGCCAGCAGTGCCGGGACAGGGGCGAACAATCAGCCCCAGCATTTT. The rearrangement links TRBV6-1 to TRBJ1-5; 10 bases line up with TRBD1. From germline, CDR1 is MNHNS and CDR2 SASEGT. There are 16 residues in the CDR3. Trimming removed 4 bases from V and 3 bases from J; junction bases left unmatched: 6.

V is TRBV5-1 and J is TRBJ1-4, with D perhaps matching TRBD1 (6 bases). Per germline, CDR1 SGHRS and CDR2 YFSETQ. This CDR3 region has 15 residues. Trimming removed 1 base from V and 4 bases from J, with 11 bases in between. The CDR3 protein is CASSLRGSFNEKLFF. DNA of the CDR3: TGCGCCAGCAGCTTGAGGGGGTCCTTTAATGAAAAACTGTTTTTT.

The rearrangement uses TRBV12-3 or TRBV12-4 and TRBJ1-1; no reliable D call. The CDR3 spans 12 residues. V gave up 6 bases and J gave up 8 bases, with 13 bases separating them. In nucleotides, the CDR3 is TGTGCCAGCAGCCTTCATCGAGGAGAAGCTTTCTTT. This translates into CASSLHRGEAFF.

This clone was observed a few times. V gene TRBV7-8 combines with J gene TRBJ2-3; possibly TRBD2 for D (6 bases). Trimming shortened V by 1 base and J by 2 bases, and 13 bases separated the two germline ends. This CDR3 region has 16 residues. Germline CDR1 SGHVS, CDR2 FQNEAQ. The CDR3 DNA sequence: TGTGCCAGCAGCTTAGTTTCCCCGGGGGACACAGATACGCAGTATTTT. Translated, it gives CASSLVSPGDTDTQYF.

This clone was found once. The rearrangement links TRBV25-1 to TRBJ2-3; the D gene is possibly TRBD2 (6 bases). Trimming shortened V by 5 bases and J by 6 bases, and 12 bases separated the two germline ends. CDR3 length equals 13 residues. The germline V gene encodes CDR1 MGHDK and CDR2 SYGVNS. The CDR3 spells CASSQDGGDTQYF. The CDR3 nucleotides read TGTGCCAGCAGTCAGGATGGGGGGGATACGCAGTATTTT.

The CDR3 DNA reads as TGCGCCAGCAGCCGACTAGCTGTCTACAATGAGCAGTTCTTC. Protein product: CASSRLAVYNEQFF. The chain carries TRBV5-1 and TRBJ2-1; 7 nucleotides line up with TRBD2. Germline values: CDR1 SGHRS, CDR2 YFSETQ. The CDR3 sequence is 14 residues long. V was clipped by 4 bases and J by 3 bases; unmatched bases: 4.

V usage is TRBV11-2 and J usage is TRBJ1-6; D is unclear. CDR1 and CDR2 (germline): SGHAT, FQNNGV. CDR3 length: 14 amino acids. The ends were cut back, 7 bases at V and 10 bases at J, with 17 bases in the middle. CDR3 loop: CASTRPGRRSPLHF. CDR3 DNA: TGTGCCAGCACCCGACCGGGGAGACGGTCACCCCTCCACTTT.

The V call is TRBV2, the J call TRBJ2-6; D call uncertain. V lost 2 bases to trimming and J lost 4 bases, with 6 bases between them. Germline V gene data show CDR1 as SNHLY and CDR2 as FYNNEI. There are 14 residues in the CDR3. Here the CDR3 reads CASSETRGANVLTF. As DNA, the CDR3 is TGTGCCAGCAGTGAAACGAGAGGGGCCAACGTCCTGACTTTC.

The chain carries TRBV11-2 and TRBJ1-1; 7 bases fit TRBD1. With V trimmed by 0 bases and J by 7 bases, 8 bases remained unmatched. Per the germline V gene, CDR1 is SGHAT and CDR2 is FQNNGV. This CDR3 comprises 15 residues. CDR3 region: CASSLDPGTVVEAFF. The CDR3 bases are TGTGCCAGCAGCTTAGACCCCGGGACAGTCGTTGAAGCTTTCTTT.

The chain has TRBV3-1 (or the pseudogene TRBV3-2) and TRBJ2-3; 7 nucleotides line up with TRBD1. V lost 5 bases, J lost 3 bases, and 11 bases stayed unmatched. Germline CDR1 reads LGHDT; CDR2 reads YNNKEL (reference sequence). The CDR3 extends over 16 amino acids. The CDR3 here is CASSGRQGSRTDTQYF. DNA of the CDR3: TGTGCCAGCAGCGGGCGACAGGGCTCGAGGACAGATACGCAGTATTTT.

V is TRBV7-3 and J is TRBJ2-3, with 7 bases that match TRBD2. Looked up from germline, CDR1 is SGHTA and CDR2 is FQGTGA. Trimming cost V 5 bases and J 2 bases; bases outside gene matches: 7. The CDR3 totals 15 residues. Here the CDR3 reads CASSISGSDTDTQYF. For the CDR3, the DNA is TGTGCCAGCAGCATTAGCGGGTCCGACACAGATACGCAGTATTTT.

In this sample, this clone turned up a few times. The V gene is TRBV7-2, the J gene TRBJ2-5, with D perhaps TRBD2 (5 bases). With 0 bases removed from V and 2 bases from J, the gap between germline ends came to 13 bases. The CDR3 totals 16 residues. CDR1 and CDR2 from the germline V gene are SGHTA and FQGNSA. The CDR3 protein is CASSLAPGSGQETQYF. CDR3 DNA: TGTGCCAGCAGCTTAGCCCCGGGGTCAGGACAAGAGACCCAGTACTTC.

The rearrangement uses TRBV18 and TRBJ1-3; no clear D. Trimming removed 3 bases from V and 0 bases from J, with 6 bases in between. Germline values: CDR1 KGHSH, CDR2 LQKENI. This CDR3 has 14 residues. CDR3 residues: CASSPTPSGNTIYF. CDR3 DNA: TGTGCCAGCTCACCTACACCCTCTGGAAACACCATATATTTT.

The V gene is TRBV7-3, the J gene TRBJ2-2; 10 bases fit TRBD2. Trimming cost V 1 base and J 5 bases; bases outside gene matches: 1. CDR3 length: 15 residues. The V gene's germline CDR1 is SGHTA and CDR2 FQGTGA. In nucleotides, the CDR3 is TGTGCCAGCAGCTTAATAGCGGGAGGTACCGGGGAGCTGTTTTTT. Translating it yields CASSLIAGGTGELFF.

To note about this clone: The sample carries other DNA sequences with the same CDR3. The rearrangement links TRBV18 to TRBJ1-1; 9 nucleotides match TRBD1. V shed 1 base and J 5 bases; nucleotides not matched to a gene: 2. The CDR3 is made up of 14 amino acids. Germline V lookup: CDR1 KGHSH, CDR2 LQKENI. CDR3 nucleotides: TGTGCCAGCTCACCACTCGACAGGGGGACTGAAGCTTTCTTT. Amino acids: CASSPLDRGTEAFF.

The CDR3 spells CASSQSQGTNTGELFF. In DNA, the CDR3 is TGTGCCAGCAGCCAATCCCAGGGGACGAACACCGGGGAGCTGTTTTTT. The chain has TRBV4-2 and TRBJ2-2, with TRBD1 as a possible D gene (6 bases). The germline V gene has CDR1 LGHNA and CDR2 YNFKEQ. The CDR3 loop spans 16 amino acids. V was shortened by 2 bases and J by 0 bases, with 10 bases between the two germline ends.

This clone was observed a handful of times. The gene calls are TRBV7-3 and TRBJ2-1; TRBD2 matches 7 bases. Germline assignment: CDR1 SGHTA and CDR2 FQGTGA. This CDR3 is built from 17 residues. V was pared by 6 bases and J by 5 bases, with 16 bases of the junction left unmatched. CDR3 residues: CASSRGDYENRDNEQFF. In DNA, the CDR3 is TGTGCCAGCAGTCGGGGGGACTATGAAAACAGAGACAATGAGCAGTTCTTC.

The chain couples TRBV18 to TRBJ1-6; D perhaps matches TRBD1 (5 bases). This CDR3 region has 14 residues. Trimming took off 3 bases at V and 6 bases at J, with 9 bases between the two ends. Germline CDR1 and CDR2: KGHSH and LQKENI. The CDR3 DNA sequence: TGTGCCAGCTCACCGGGGGGAGGTAATTCACCCCTCCACTTT. Its protein product is CASSPGGGNSPLHF.